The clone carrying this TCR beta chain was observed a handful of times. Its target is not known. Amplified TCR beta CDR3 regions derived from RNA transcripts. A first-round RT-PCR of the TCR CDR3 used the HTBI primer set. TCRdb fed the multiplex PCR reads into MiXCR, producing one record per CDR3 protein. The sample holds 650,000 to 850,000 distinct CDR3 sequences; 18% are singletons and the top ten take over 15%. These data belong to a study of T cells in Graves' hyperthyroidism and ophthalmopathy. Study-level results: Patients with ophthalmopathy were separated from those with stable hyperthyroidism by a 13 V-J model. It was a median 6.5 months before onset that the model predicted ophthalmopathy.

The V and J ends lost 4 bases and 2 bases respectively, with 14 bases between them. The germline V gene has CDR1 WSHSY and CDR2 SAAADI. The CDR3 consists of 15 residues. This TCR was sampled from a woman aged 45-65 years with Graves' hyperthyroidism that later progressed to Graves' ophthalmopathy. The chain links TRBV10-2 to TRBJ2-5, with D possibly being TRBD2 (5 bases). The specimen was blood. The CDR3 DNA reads TGCGCCAGCAGTGCCCTTCGGAGGCTTCAAGAGACCCAGTACTTC. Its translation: CASSALRRLQETQYF.